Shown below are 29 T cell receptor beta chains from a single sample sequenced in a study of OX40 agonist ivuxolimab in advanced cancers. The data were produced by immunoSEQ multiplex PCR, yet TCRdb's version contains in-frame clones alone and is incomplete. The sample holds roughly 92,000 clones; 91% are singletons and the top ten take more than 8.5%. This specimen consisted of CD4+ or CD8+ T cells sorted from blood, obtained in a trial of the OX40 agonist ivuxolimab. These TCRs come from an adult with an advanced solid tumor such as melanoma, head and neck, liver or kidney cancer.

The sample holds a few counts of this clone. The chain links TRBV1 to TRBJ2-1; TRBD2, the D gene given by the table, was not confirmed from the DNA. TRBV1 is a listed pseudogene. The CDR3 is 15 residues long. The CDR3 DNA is TGCACCAGCAGCTGGACTAGCGGGACTTACAATGAGCAGTTCTTC. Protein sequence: CTSSWTSGTYNEQFF.

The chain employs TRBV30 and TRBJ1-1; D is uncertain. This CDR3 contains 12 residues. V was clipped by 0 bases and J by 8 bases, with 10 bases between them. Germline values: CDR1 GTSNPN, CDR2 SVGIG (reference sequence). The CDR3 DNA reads TGTGCCTGGAGTGTTGAGGGCTCCGAAGCTTTCTTT. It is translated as CAWSVEGSEAFF.

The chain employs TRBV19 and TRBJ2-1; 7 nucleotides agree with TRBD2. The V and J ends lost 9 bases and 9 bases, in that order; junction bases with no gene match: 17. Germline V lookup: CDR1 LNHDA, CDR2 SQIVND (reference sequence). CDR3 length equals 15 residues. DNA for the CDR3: TGTGCCAGCGGGACTGGGAGGGCCGGTTCGGCTGAGCAGTTCTTC. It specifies CASGTGRAGSAEQFF.

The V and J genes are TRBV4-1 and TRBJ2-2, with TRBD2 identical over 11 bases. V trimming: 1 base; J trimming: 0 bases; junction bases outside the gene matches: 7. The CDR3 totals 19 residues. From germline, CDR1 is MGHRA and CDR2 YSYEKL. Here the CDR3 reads CASSQGLAGGHANTGELFF. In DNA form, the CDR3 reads TGCGCCAGCAGCCAAGGGCTAGCGGGAGGCCACGCGAACACCGGGGAGCTGTTTTTT.

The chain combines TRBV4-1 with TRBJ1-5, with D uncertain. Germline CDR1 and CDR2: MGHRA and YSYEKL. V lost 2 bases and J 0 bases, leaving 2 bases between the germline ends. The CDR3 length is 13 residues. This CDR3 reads CASSQTSNQPQHF. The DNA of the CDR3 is TGCGCCAGCAGCCAAACTAGCAATCAGCCCCAGCATTTT.

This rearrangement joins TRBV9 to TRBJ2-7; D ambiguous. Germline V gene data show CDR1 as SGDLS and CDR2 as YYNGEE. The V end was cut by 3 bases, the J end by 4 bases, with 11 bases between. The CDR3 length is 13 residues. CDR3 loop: CASSAEPTYEQYF. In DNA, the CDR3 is TGTGCCAGCAGCGCGGAACCCACGTACGAGCAGTACTTC.

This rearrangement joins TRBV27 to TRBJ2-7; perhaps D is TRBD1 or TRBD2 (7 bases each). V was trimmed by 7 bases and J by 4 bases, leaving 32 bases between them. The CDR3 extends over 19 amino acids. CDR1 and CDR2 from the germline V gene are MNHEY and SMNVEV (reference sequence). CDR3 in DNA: TGTGCCAGCATGAGGGGAGGGGGCGAAATCCATGGGTCAACGTACGAGCAGTACTTC. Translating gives CASMRGGGEIHGSTYEQYF.

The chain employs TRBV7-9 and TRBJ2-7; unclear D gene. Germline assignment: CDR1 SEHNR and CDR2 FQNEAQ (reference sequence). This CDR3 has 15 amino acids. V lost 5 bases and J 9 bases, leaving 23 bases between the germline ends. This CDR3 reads CASSPLTDNFLGQYF. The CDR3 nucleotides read TGTGCCAGCAGCCCGCTCACAGACAATTTTCTTGGGCAGTACTTC.

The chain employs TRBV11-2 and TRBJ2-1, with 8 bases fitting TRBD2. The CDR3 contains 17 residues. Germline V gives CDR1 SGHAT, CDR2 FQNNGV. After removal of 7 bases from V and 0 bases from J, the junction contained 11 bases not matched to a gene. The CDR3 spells CASTFGPLAGSYNEQFF. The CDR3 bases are TGTGCCAGCACCTTCGGACCCCTAGCGGGCTCCTACAATGAGCAGTTCTTC.

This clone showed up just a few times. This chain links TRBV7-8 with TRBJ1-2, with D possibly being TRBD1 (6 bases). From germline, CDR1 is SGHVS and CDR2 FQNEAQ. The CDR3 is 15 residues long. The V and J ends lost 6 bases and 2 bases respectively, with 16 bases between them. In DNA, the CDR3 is TGTGCCAGCAGTTACAGGGTAACAAGGAACTATGGCTACACCTTC. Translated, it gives CASSYRVTRNYGYTF.

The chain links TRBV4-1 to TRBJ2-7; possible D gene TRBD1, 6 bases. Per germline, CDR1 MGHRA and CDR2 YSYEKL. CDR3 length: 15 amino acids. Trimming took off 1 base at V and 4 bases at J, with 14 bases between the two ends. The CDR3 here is CASSQGYVQGYEQYF. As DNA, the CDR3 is TGCGCCAGCAGCCAAGGGTATGTGCAGGGGTACGAGCAGTACTTC.

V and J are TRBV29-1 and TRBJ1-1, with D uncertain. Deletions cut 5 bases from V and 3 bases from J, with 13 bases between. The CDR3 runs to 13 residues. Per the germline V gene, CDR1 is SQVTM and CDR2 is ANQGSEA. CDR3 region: CSVHRQEDTEAFF. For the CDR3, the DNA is TGCAGCGTTCATAGGCAGGAGGACACTGAAGCTTTCTTT. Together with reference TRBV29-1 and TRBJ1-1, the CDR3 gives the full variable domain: SAVISQKPSRDICQRGTSLTIQCQVDSQVTMMFWYRQQPGQSLTLIATANQGSEATYESGFVIDKFPISRPNLTFSTLTVSNMSPEDSSIYLCSVHRQEDTEAFFGQGTRLTVV.

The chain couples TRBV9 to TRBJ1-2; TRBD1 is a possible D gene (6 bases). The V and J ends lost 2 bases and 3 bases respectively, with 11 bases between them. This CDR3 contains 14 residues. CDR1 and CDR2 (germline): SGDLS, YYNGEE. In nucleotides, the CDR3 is TGTGCCAGCAGCGTGGGGGGCGGGGACTATGGCTACACCTTC. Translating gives CASSVGGGDYGYTF. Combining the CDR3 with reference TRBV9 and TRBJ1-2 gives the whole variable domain DSGVTQTPKHLITATGQRVTLRCSPRSGDLSVYWYQQSLDQGLQFLIQYYNGEERAKGNILERFSAQQFPDLHSELNLSSLELGDSALYFCASSVGGGDYGYTFGSGTRLTVV.

As DNA, the CDR3 is TGCGCCAGCAGCTTGGGGTCGGTCCGTGGGGCCTACGAGCAGTACTTC. It is translated as CASSLGSVRGAYEQYF. The rearrangement joins TRBV5-1 to TRBJ2-7; unclear D gene. The CDR3 loop spans 16 amino acids. Germline values: CDR1 SGHRS, CDR2 YFSETQ. V lost 0 bases, J lost 2 bases, and 15 bases lay in between.

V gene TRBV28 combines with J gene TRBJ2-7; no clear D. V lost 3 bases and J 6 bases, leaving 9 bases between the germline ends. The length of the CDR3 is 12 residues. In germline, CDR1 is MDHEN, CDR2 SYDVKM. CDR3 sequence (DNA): TGTGCCAGCAGTTTGGCCGAAACCGAGCAGTACTTC. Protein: CASSLAETEQYF.

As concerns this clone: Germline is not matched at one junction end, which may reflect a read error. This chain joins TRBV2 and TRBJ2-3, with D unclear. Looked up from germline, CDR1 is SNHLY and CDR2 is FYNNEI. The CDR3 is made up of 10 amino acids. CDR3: CASNENTQYF. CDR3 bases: TGTGCCAGCAATGAAAATACGCAGTATTTT.

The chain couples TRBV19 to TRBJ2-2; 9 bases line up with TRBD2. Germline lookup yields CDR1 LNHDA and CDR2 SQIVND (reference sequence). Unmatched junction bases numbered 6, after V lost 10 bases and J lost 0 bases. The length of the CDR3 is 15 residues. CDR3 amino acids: CATRSGSANTGELFF. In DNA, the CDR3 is TGTGCCACTCGTAGCGGGAGCGCGAACACCGGGGAGCTGTTTTTT. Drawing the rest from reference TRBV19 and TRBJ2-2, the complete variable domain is DGGITQSPKYLFRKEGQNVTLSCEQNLNHDAMYWYRQDPGQGLRLIYYSQIVNDFQKGDIAEGYSVSREKKESFPLTVTSAQKNPTAFYLCATRSGSANTGELFFGEGSRLTVL.

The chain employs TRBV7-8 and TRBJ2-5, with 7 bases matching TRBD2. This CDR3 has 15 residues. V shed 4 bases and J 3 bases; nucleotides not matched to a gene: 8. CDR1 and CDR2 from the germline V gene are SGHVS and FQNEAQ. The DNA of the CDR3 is TGTGCCAGCAGCTGGAGGGGCAGCGGGGAAGAGACCCAGTACTTC. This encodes CASSWRGSGEETQYF.

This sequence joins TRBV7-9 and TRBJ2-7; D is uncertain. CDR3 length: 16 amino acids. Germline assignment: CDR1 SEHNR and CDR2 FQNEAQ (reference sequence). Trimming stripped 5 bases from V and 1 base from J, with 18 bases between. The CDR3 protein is CASSRAVGTLSYEQYF. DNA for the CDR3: TGTGCCAGCAGCCGAGCCGTGGGCACCCTTTCCTACGAGCAGTACTTC. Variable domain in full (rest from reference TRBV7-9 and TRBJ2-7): DTGVSQNPRHKITKRGQNVTFRCDPISEHNRLYWYRQTLGQGPEFLTYFQNEAQLEKSRLLSDRFSAERPKGSFSTLEIQRTEQGDSAMYLCASSRAVGTLSYEQYFGPGTRLTVT.

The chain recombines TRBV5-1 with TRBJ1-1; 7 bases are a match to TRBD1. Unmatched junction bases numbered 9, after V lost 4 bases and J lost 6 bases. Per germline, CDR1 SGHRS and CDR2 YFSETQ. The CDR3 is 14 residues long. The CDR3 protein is CASSEGGGASEAFF. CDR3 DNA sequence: TGCGCCAGCAGCGAAGGAGGGGGCGCGTCTGAAGCTTTCTTT. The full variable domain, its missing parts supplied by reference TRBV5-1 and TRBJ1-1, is KAGVTQTPRYLIKTRGQQVTLSCSPISGHRSVSWYQQTPGQGLQFLFEYFSETQRNKGNFPGRFSGRQFSNSRSEMNVSTLELGDSALYLCASSEGGGASEAFFGQGTRLTVV.

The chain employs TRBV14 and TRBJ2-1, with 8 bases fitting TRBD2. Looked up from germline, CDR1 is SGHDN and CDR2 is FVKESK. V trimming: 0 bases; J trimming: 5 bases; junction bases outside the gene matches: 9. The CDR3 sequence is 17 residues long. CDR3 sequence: CASSQDRGGRLNNEQFF. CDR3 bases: TGTGCCAGCAGCCAAGATCGGGGCGGGAGGTTGAACAATGAGCAGTTCTTC.

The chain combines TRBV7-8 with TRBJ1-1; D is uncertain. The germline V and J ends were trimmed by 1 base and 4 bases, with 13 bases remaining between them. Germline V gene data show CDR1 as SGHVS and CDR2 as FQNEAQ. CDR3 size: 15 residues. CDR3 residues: CASSLGPPGSTEAFF. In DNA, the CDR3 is TGTGCCAGCAGCTTAGGACCCCCGGGGTCCACTGAAGCTTTCTTT. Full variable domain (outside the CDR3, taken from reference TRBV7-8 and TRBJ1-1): GAGVSQSPRYKVAKRGQDVALRCDPISGHVSLFWYQQALGQGPEFLTYFQNEAQLDKSGLPSDRFFAERPEGSVSTLKIQRTQQEDSAVYLCASSLGPPGSTEAFFGQGTRLTVV.

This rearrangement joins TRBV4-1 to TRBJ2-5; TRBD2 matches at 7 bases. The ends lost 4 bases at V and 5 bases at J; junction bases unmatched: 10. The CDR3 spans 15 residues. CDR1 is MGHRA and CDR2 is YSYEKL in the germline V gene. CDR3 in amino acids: CASSLTSGGLETQYF. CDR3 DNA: TGCGCCAGCAGCCTCACTTCCGGGGGGTTGGAGACCCAGTACTTC.

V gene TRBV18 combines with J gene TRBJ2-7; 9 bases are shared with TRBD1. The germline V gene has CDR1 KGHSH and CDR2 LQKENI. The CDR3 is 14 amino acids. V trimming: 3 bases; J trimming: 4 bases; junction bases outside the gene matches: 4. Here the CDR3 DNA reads TGTGCCAGCTCACCCGGACAGGGGCCGTACGAGCAGTACTTC. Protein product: CASSPGQGPYEQYF.

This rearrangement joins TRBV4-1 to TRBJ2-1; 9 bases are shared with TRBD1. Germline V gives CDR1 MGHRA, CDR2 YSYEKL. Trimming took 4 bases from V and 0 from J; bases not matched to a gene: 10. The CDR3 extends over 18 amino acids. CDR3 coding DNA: TGCGCCAGCAGCCTCCGATCACAGGGGGCTCACTCCTACAATGAGCAGTTCTTC. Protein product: CASSLRSQGAHSYNEQFF.

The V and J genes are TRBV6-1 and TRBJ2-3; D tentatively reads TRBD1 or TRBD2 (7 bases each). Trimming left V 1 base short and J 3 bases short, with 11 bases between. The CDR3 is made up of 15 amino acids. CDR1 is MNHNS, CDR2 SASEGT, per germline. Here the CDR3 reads CASSEGQGGTDTQYF. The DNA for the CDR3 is TGTGCCAGCAGTGAAGGGCAGGGGGGGACAGATACGCAGTATTTT.

CDR3 in amino acids: CASSLLAGTAHSPLHF. CDR3 in DNA: TGTGCCAGCAGCCTCCTAGCCGGGACAGCTCATTCACCCCTCCACTTT. The J gene is TRBJ1-6, the V gene TRBV7-9, with TRBD1 matching over 7 bases. Germline lookup yields CDR1 SEHNR and CDR2 FQNEAQ (reference sequence). Trimming took 5 bases from V and 8 from J; bases not matched to a gene: 12. The CDR3 is made up of 16 amino acids.

CDR3 DNA sequence: TGTGCCAGCTCCCCCCGCGGGGCGGGGAATGAGCAGTTCTTC. This gives the protein CASSPRGAGNEQFF. The chain carries TRBV27 and TRBJ2-1, with D possibly being TRBD2 (6 bases). The CDR3 contains 14 residues. V was cut by 8 bases and J by 7 bases, with 18 bases left in between. Looked up from germline, CDR1 is MNHEY and CDR2 is SMNVEV (reference sequence).

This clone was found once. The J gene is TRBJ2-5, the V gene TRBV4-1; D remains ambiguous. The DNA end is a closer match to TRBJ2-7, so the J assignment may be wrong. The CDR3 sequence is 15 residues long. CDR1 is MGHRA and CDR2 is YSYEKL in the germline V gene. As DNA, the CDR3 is TGCGCCAGCAGCCAAGAACAGACTCCCTCCTACGAGCAGTACTTC. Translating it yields CASSQEQTPSYEQYF.